These T cell receptor beta chains were read from a single sample in a study of cytomegalovirus exposure and HLA in healthy donors. TCRdb's table, derived via immunoSEQ multiplex PCR, lists solely in-frame clones and lacks some. The table lists fewer than 150,000 clones, about four fifths of them singletons. The sample consisted of PBMCs. The source is a man in his thirties or forties in good health. Both conserved end residues are part of each CDR3. The D gene is left open where the match is weak. Expanded clones get a size class; other rows say once, few or many, or leave the size out.

clone_size | j_call | d_call | v_call | cdr3_aa | cdr3_nt
- | TRBJ1-2 | TRBD1 | TRBV7-9 | CASSLDQGGDYTF | TGTGCCAGCAGCTTAGACCAGGGGGGCGACTACACCTTC
few | TRBJ2-6 | - | TRBV21-1 | CASSNWGPRGANVLTF | TGTGCCAGCAGCAACTGGGGGCCTCGGGGGGCCAACGTCCTGACTTTC
- | TRBJ1-4 | TRBD1 | TRBV6-5 | CASSRRGQSNEKLFF | TGTGCCAGCAGTCGTAGGGGACAGTCTAATGAAAAACTGTTTTTT
- | TRBJ2-7 | - | TRBV30 | CAWKGVGIEQYF | TGTGCCTGGAAAGGGGTTGGGATCGAGCAGTACTTC
- | TRBJ2-7 | - | TRBV19 | CASSPPYSYEQYF | TGTGCCAGTAGCCCTCCTTATTCCTACGAGCAGTACTTC
- | TRBJ1-5 | - | TRBV9 | CASSVGGGGNQPQHF | TGTGCCAGCAGCGTGGGGGGAGGGGGCAATCAGCCCCAGCATTTT
- | TRBJ1-2 | TRBD1 | TRBV13 | CASSSSDRRVGRYTF | TGTGCCAGCAGTTCCTCGGACAGGAGGGTAGGTCGCTACACCTTC
- | TRBJ1-1 | - | TRBV27 | CASSGDRNTEAFF | TGTGCCAGCAGTGGCGACAGGAACACTGAAGCTTTCTTT
- | TRBJ2-7 | TRBD1 | TRBV15 | CATSRLQGAGEQYF | TGTGCCACCAGCAGATTACAGGGGGCGGGGGAGCAGTACTTC
once | TRBJ2-1 | TRBD1 | TRBV10-3 | CAISEGYRGNNEQFF | TGTGCCATCAGTGAGGGCTACAGGGGAAACAATGAGCAGTTCTTC
- | TRBJ1-1 | TRBD1 | TRBV25-1 | CASSEYPDRETEAFF | TGTGCCAGCAGTGAATACCCAGACAGGGAAACTGAAGCTTTCTTT
once | TRBJ1-1 | - | TRBV29-1 | CSVEPRSTGTNTEAFF | TGCAGCGTTGAACCACGATCGACAGGCACGAACACTGAAGCTTTCTTT
- | TRBJ2-1 | TRBD2 | TRBV27 | CASRYGTTPYNEQFF | TGTGCCAGCAGGTACGGGACTACACCATACAATGAGCAGTTCTTC
- | TRBJ2-7 | - | TRBV28 | CASSSGRRGEQYF | TGTGCCAGCAGTTCGGGGCGGAGGGGTGAGCAGTACTTC
- | TRBJ1-1 | - | TRBV11-3 | CASSLGWETEAFF | TGTGCCAGCAGCTTAGGATGGGAGACTGAAGCTTTCTTT
- | TRBJ2-7 | TRBD2 | TRBV6-6 | CASSYTSGKGGEQYF | TGTGCCAGCAGTTACACTAGCGGGAAGGGGGGGGAGCAGTACTTC
- | TRBJ2-7 | - | TRBV7-2 | CASSANLGRYEQYF | TGTGCCAGCAGCGCGAACCTGGGGAGGTACGAGCAGTACTTC